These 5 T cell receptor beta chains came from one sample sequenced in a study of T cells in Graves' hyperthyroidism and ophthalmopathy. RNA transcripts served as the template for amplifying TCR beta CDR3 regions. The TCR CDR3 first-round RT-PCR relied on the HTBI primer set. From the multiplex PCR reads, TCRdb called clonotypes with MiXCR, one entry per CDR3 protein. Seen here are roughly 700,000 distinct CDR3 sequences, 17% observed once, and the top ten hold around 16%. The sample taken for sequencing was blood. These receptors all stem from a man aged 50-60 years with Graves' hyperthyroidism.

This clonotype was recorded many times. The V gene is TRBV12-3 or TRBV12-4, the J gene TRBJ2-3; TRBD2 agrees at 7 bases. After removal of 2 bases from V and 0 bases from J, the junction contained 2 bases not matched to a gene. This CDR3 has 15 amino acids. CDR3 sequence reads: CASSLPAGSTDTQYF. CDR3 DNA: TGTGCCAGCAGTTTACCAGCGGGGAGCACAGATACGCAGTATTTT.

The CDR3 is CASSLDRVITGELFF. The DNA of the CDR3 is TGCGCCAGCAGCTTGGACAGGGTAATCACCGGGGAGCTGTTTTTT. The genes are TRBV5-1 and TRBJ2-2; the D gene is possibly TRBD1 (6 bases). The V and J ends lost 0 bases and 4 bases respectively, with 10 bases between them. The length of the CDR3 is 15 residues. CDR1 is SGHRS, CDR2 YFSETQ, per germline. The entire variable domain, with the rest obtained from reference TRBV5-1 and TRBJ2-2, is as follows: KAGVTQTPRYLIKTRGQQVTLSCSPISGHRSVSWYQQTPGQGLQFLFEYFSETQRNKGNFPGRFSGRQFSNSRSEMNVSTLELGDSALYLCASSLDRVITGELFFGEGSRLTVL.

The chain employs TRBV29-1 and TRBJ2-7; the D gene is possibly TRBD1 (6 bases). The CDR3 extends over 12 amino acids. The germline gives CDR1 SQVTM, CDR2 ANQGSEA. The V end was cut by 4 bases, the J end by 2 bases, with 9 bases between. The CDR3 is CSVAGQTYEQYF. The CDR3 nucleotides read TGCAGCGTTGCCGGACAGACCTACGAGCAGTACTTC.

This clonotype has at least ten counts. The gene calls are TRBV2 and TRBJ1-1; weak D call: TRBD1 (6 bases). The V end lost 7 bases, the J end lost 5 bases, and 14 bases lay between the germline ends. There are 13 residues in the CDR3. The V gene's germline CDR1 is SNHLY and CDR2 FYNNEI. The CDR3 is CASTRGLRTEAFF. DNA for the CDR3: TGTGCCAGCACCAGGGGTTTGCGGACTGAAGCTTTCTTT.

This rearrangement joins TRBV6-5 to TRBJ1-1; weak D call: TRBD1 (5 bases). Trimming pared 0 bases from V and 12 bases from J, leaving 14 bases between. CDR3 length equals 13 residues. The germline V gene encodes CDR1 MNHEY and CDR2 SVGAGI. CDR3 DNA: TGTGCCAGCAGTTACTCTAGGGGCAGTGGGACTTTCTTT. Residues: CASSYSRGSGTFF.